This TCR beta chain is drawn from a study of shared clonotypes between healthy human individuals. Study-level findings and limits: Estimated clonotype richness was generally higher in naive than memory subsets.

The protocol was immunoSEQ multiplex PCR, while the TCRdb copy is restricted to in-frame clones and leaves out a portion. The repertoire holds a few million clones, with 93% as singletons. V lost 5 bases to trimming and J lost 8 bases, with 15 bases between them. Germline assignment: CDR1 SEHNR and CDR2 FQNEAQ (reference sequence). CDR3 length: 14 amino acids. CD45RO negativity and positive selection for CCR7 defined naive CD8 cells, a population that excluded terminally differentiated effector memory CD45RA+ cells. Details on this clone: Its antigen is currently unknown. Other DNA variants within this sample encode the same CDR3.

The genes are TRBV7-9 and TRBJ1-4; TRBD1 might be the D (5 bases). The sequencing input was naive CD8+ T cells from PBMCs. The source of this sequence is a man aged 18 to 30 in good health. Some clones in this sample may be carry-over from other donors' samples. CDR3 protein: CASSPAGGGEKLFF. CDR3 DNA: TGTGCCAGCAGCCCGGCGGGGGGTGGCGAAAAACTGTTTTTT.